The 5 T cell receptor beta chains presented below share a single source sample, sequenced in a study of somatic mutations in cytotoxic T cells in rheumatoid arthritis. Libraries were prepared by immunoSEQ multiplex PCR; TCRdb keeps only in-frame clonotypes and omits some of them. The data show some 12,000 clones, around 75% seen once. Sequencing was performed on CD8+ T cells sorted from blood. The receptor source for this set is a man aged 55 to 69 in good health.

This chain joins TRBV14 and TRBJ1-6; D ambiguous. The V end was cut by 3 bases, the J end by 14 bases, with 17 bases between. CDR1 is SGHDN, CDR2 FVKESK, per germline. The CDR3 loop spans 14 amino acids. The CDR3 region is CASSHVNSGIALHF. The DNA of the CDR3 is TGTGCCAGCAGCCACGTTAACAGCGGGATTGCCCTCCACTTT.

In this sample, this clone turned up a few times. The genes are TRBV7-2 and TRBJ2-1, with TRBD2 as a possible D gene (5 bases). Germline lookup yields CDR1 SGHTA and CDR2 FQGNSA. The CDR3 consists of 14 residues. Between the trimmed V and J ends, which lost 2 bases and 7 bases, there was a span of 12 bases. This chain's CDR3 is CASSLYIRGNEQFF. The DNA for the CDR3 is TGTGCCAGCAGCTTATACATCCGGGGAAATGAGCAGTTCTTC.

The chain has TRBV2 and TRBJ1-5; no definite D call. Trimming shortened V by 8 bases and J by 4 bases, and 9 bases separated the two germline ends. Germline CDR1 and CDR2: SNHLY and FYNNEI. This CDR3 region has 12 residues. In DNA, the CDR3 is TGTGCCAGCTCGAGCGGAAATCAGCCCCAGCATTTT. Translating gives CASSSGNQPQHF. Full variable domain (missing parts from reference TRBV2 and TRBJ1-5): EPEVTQTPSHQVTQMGQEVILRCVPISNHLYFYWYRQILGQKVEFLVSFYNNEISEKSEIFDDQFSVERPDGSNFTLKIRSTKLEDSAMYFCASSSGNQPQHFGDGTRLSIL.

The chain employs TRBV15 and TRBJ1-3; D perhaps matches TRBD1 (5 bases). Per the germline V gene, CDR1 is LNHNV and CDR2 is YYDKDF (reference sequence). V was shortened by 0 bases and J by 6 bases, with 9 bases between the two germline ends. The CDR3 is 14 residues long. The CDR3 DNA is TGTGCCACCAGCAGAGAGGGGGAAGTAAACACCATATATTTT. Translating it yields CATSREGEVNTIYF.

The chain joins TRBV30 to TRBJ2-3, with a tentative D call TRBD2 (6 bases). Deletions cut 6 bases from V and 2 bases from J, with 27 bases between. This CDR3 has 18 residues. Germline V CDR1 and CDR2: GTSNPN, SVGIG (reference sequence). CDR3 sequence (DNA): TGTGCCTGTGCCGGACTAACTAGGCATTCCTTTCCCACAGATACGCAGTATTTT. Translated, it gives CACAGLTRHSFPTDTQYF.